This TCR beta chain emerged from a study of blood T cell repertoires in COVID-19. On the study more broadly: The study drew acute and convalescent COVID-19 samples from the United States, Italy and Spain. In each case, the material was cDNA or gDNA derived from T cells, B-cell-depleted T cells, or PBMCs.

The germline V and J ends were trimmed by 3 bases and 6 bases, with 15 bases remaining between them. Germline V gene lookup returns CDR1 SGHTA and CDR2 FQGNSA. This CDR3 comprises 15 residues. As handled by the study authors: Quantification of nucleated cells was approximated via reference gene primer amplification. The table came from immunoSEQ multiplex PCR; TCRdb's copy has only in-frame clones and leaves some out. V, J and clone size derive from that table, while D and trimming were established from the DNA sequence. The sample holds 250,000 to 300,000 clones, around 87% seen once. V is TRBV7-2 and J is TRBJ1-5, with unresolved D. The source of this sequence is a woman in her forties who had recovered from COVID-19. The sequenced sample was peripheral blood. The CDR3 is CASSLDGVAGQPQHF. CDR3 nucleotide sequence: TGTGCCAGCAGCTTGGACGGGGTCGCCGGTCAGCCCCAGCATTTT.